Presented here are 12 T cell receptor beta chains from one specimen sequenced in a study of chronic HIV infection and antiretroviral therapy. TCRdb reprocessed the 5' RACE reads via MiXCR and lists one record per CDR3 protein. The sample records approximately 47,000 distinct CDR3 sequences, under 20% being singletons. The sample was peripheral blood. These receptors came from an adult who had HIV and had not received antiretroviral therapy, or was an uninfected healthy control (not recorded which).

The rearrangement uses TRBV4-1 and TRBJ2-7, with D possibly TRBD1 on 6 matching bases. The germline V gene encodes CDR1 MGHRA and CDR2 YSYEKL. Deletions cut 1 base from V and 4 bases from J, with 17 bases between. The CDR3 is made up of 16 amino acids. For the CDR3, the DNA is TGCGCCAGCAGCCAAGTTTCTCCGGACAGCCAATACGAGCAGTACTTC. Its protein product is CASSQVSPDSQYEQYF.

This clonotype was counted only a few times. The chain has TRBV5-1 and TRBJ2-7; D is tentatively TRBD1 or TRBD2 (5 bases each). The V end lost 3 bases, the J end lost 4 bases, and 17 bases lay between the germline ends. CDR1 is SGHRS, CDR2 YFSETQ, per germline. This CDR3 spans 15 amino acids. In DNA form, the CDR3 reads TGCGCCAGCAGCTCTACCGGGACGGTGAGGTACGAGCAGTACTTC. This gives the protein CASSSTGTVRYEQYF.

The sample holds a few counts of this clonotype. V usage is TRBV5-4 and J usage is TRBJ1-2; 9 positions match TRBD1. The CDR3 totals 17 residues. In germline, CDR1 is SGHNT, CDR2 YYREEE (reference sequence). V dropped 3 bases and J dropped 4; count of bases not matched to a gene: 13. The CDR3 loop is CASSSWGTGITLYGYTF. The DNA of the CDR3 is TGTGCCAGCAGCTCCTGGGGGACAGGGATTACACTCTATGGCTACACCTTC.

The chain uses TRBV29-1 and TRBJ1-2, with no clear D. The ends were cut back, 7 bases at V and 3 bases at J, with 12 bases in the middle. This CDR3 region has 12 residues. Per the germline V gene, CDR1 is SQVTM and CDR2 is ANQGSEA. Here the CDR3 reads CSAPGPDYGYTF. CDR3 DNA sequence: TGCAGCGCCCCCGGACCCGACTATGGCTACACCTTC.

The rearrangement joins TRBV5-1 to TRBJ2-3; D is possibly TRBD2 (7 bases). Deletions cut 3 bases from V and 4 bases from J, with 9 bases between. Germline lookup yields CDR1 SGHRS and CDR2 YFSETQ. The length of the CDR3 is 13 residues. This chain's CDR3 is CASSWGGSDTQYF. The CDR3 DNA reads TGCGCCAGCAGCTGGGGGGGCTCAGATACGCAGTATTTT.

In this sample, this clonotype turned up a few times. CDR3 sequence: CASSRQGSYNEQFF. DNA for the CDR3: TGTGCCAGCAGCCGACAGGGCTCCTACAATGAGCAGTTCTTC. The chain couples TRBV11-3 to TRBJ2-1; 7 bases are a match to TRBD1. The CDR3 length is 14 residues. Germline V gives CDR1 SGHNT, CDR2 YENEEA. Trimming took 5 bases from V and 0 from J; bases not matched to a gene: 1.

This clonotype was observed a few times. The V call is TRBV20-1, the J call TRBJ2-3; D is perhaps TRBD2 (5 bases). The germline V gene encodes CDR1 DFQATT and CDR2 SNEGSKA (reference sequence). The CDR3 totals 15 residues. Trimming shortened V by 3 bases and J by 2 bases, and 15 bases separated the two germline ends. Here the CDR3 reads CSASHQRYYTDTQYF. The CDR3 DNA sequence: TGCAGTGCTAGTCACCAGCGGTACTACACAGATACGCAGTATTTT.

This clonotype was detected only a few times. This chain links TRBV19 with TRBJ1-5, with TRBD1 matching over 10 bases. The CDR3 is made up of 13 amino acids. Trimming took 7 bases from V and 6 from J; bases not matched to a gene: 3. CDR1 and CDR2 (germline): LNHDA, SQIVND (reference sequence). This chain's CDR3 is CASNDRGPQPQHF. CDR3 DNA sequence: TGTGCCAGTAACGACAGGGGGCCTCAGCCCCAGCATTTT.

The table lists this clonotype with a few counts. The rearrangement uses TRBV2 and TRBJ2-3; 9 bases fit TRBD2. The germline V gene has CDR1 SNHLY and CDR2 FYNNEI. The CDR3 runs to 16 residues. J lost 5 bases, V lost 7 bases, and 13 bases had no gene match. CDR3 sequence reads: CASTPRGSGSEDTQYF. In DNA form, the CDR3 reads TGTGCCAGCACCCCGAGGGGTAGCGGGAGTGAAGATACGCAGTATTTT.

The CDR3 loop reads CASTRDTEKASPLHF. The CDR3 nucleotides are TGTGCCAGCACCCGGGACACGGAAAAGGCATCACCCCTCCACTTT. The chain employs TRBV28 and TRBJ1-6, with a possible D match to TRBD1 (6 bases). Per germline, CDR1 MDHEN and CDR2 SYDVKM. Trimming cost V 7 bases and J 10 bases, with 20 bases left between them. The CDR3 has 15 residues.

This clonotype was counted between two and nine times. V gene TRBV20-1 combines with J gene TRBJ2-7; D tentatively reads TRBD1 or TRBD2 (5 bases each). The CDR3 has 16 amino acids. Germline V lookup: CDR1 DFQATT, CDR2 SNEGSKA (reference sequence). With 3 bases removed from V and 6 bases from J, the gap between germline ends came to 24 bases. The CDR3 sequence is CSASKSGTTPPGEQYF. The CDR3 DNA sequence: TGCAGTGCTAGTAAGTCCGGGACCACTCCGCCCGGCGAGCAGTACTTC.

CDR3 DNA sequence: TGCAGTGCCCGGACCGCCCGGGGGCCCCAGCATTTT. Protein sequence: CSARTARGPQHF. The chain has TRBV20-1 and TRBJ1-5; D ambiguous. V was shortened by 6 bases and J by 9 bases, with 15 bases between the two germline ends. Germline values: CDR1 DFQATT, CDR2 SNEGSKA (reference sequence). The length of the CDR3 is 12 residues.